The table lists the clone carrying this T cell receptor beta chain with a few counts. The antigen remains undetermined. The sample belongs to a study of molecular identifiers for immune sequencing clone quantification. The CDR3 is made up of 15 amino acids. Germline lookup yields CDR1 SNHLY and CDR2 FYNNEI. Trimming cost V 0 bases and J 6 bases, with 11 bases left between them. TCRdb re-called the PCR reads with MiXCR, one entry per CDR3 protein. The data hold approximately 550,000 distinct CDR3 sequences, with 25% observed a single time. General study results and limits: A shared barcode on identical TCR molecules could lead to underestimated sizes for highly expanded clones. Clonotypes topping 20 RNA copies carried over 99% of effector molecules but under 1% of naive ones.

This clonotype was sampled from a human donor in good health. Some libraries in this study had Jurkat cell RNA spiked in. The specimen was naive CD8+ T cells from blood, with Jurkat cell RNA spiked in. Stated subset: FACS-sorted CD8+CD4-CCR7+CD45RA+ naive T cells. The V gene is TRBV2, the J gene TRBJ2-2; no firm D call. The CDR3 region has the DNA TGTGCCAGCAGTGAAGCGCTTCAAGGGTCCGGGGAGCTGTTTTTT. Translating it yields CASSEALQGSGELFF.